What follows is one T cell receptor beta chain and its context. The antigen is not known. Data came from immunoSEQ multiplex PCR; TCRdb stores just in-frame clones and leaves some out. This sample has about 100,000 clones; 70% to 90% occur once, and the top ten carry 2% to 2.5%. This sample stems from a study of T cell responses to AZD1222 COVID-19 vaccine. Study-level findings and limits: Repertoire sampling occurred only after the peak T cell response. Spike as a whole was targeted by vaccine-associated CD4 TCRs, dominant at 160-218 and 743-854.

V was shortened by 6 bases and J by 5 bases, with 19 bases between the two germline ends. CDR3 length equals 15 residues. CDR1 and CDR2 from the germline V gene are LNHDA and SQIVND (reference sequence). The genes are TRBV19 and TRBJ2-5, with D possibly being TRBD2 (5 bases). The source was peripheral blood, collected 28 days after the second AZD1222 dose. The TCR originated in an adult who received the AZD1222 COVID-19 vaccine. The CDR3 protein is CASSLGVLGPETQYF. The CDR3 coding sequence is TGTGCCAGTAGCCTCGGGGTCCTAGGGCCGGAGACCCAGTACTTC.